The next 23 T cell receptor beta chains were all read from a single sample in a study of early T cells in non-severe SARS-CoV-2 infection (dated by TCRdb to the early 2020s). The library was obtained by 5' RACE. The instrument given in TCRdb is NextSeq 500. The public reads were reprocessed in TCRdb via fastp at Q25 and MiXCR, keeping in-frame beta chains. Entries that share a CDR3 protein sequence are merged under the most common genes and DNA. For this sample the table gives some 76,000 distinct CDR3 sequences, of which roughly 16% were detected only once. The top ten hold around 10% of the sample. The source material was whole blood. These receptors were collected from an adult who was a healthcare worker with PCR-confirmed SARS-CoV-2 infection or an uninfected control (not recorded which).

The gene calls are TRBV11-2 and TRBJ2-5, with a possible D match to TRBD1 (6 bases). Between the trimmed V and J ends, which lost 0 bases and 0 bases, there was a span of 8 bases. The CDR3 totals 15 residues. CDR1 and CDR2 (germline): SGHAT, FQNNGV. CDR3 sequence: CASSLDGQYQETQYF. Written as DNA, the CDR3 is TGTGCCAGCAGCTTAGACGGACAGTACCAAGAGACCCAGTACTTC.

This clonotype was seen only a few times. The chain is built from TRBV28 and TRBJ2-7, with 8 bases aligning to TRBD1. Per germline, CDR1 MDHEN and CDR2 SYDVKM. Germline trimming cut 5 bases from V and 4 bases from J; bases unmatched to any gene: 10. This CDR3 is built from 15 residues. The CDR3 bases are TGTGCCAGCAGTCCAAAGGTTCAGGGGGCGTACGAGCAGTACTTC. Amino acids: CASSPKVQGAYEQYF.

This chain uses TRBV10-1 with TRBJ2-1, with 12 nucleotides matching TRBD2. This CDR3 spans 14 amino acids. In germline, CDR1 is WNHNN, CDR2 SYGVQD (reference sequence). V trimming: 9 bases; J trimming: 6 bases; junction bases outside the gene matches: 6. The CDR3 bases are TGCGCCAGGAAGAAACTAGCGGGAGGCAATGAGCAGTTCTTC. Protein: CARKKLAGGNEQFF.

The chain joins TRBV6-2 or TRBV6-3 to TRBJ2-5, with D tentatively TRBD1 (6 bases). The CDR3 is 13 residues long. V was shortened by 2 bases and J by 5 bases, with 9 bases between the two germline ends. Germline V gene data show CDR1 as MNHEY and CDR2 as SVGEGT. CDR3 in amino acids: CASSYQGLETQYF. DNA of the CDR3: TGTGCCAGCAGTTACCAGGGGTTGGAGACCCAGTACTTC.

The chain combines TRBV20-1 with TRBJ1-2; D is unclear. Trimming removed 3 bases from V and 8 bases from J, with 13 bases in between. This CDR3 is 12 amino acids long. Germline V gene sequence: CDR1 DFQATT, CDR2 SNEGSKA (reference sequence). CDR3 in amino acids: CSASPLPGGYTF. CDR3 coding DNA: TGCAGTGCTAGTCCGCTTCCCGGAGGCTACACCTTC.

This clonotype was detected a few times. The rearrangement joins TRBV7-9 to TRBJ2-7, with TRBD1 identical over 8 bases. With V trimmed by 5 bases and J by 0 bases, 9 bases remained unmatched. The CDR3 covers 16 residues. Germline CDR1 reads SEHNR; CDR2 reads FQNEAQ (reference sequence). In DNA, the CDR3 is TGTGCCAGCAGCCCAAGGACAGGGATTGACTCCTACGAGCAGTACTTC. Its protein product is CASSPRTGIDSYEQYF.

This clonotype was seen at least ten times. The rearrangement joins TRBV7-3 to TRBJ2-7, with TRBD2 matching 12 bases. The germline CDR1 and CDR2 sequences are SGHTA and FQGTGA. CDR3 length: 15 amino acids. Germline trimming cut 5 bases from V and 1 base from J; bases unmatched to any gene: 3. The CDR3, as DNA: TGTGCCAGCAGCACTAGCGGGGGGCCATCCTACGAGCAGTACTTC. It encodes CASSTSGGPSYEQYF.

The chain combines TRBV5-6 with TRBJ2-1; a possible D gene is TRBD2 (5 bases). Germline V gene data show CDR1 as SGHDT and CDR2 as YYEEEE. The CDR3 spans 16 residues. Between the trimmed V and J ends, which lost 4 bases and 10 bases, there was a span of 24 bases. As DNA, the CDR3 is TGTGCCAGCAGCGTCAGGACGGCCGGACTGCGGGTCGAGCAGTTCTTC. Translated: CASSVRTAGLRVEQFF.

The table lists this clonotype with a few counts. This chain uses TRBV7-2 with TRBJ2-2; no clear D gene. CDR1 and CDR2 (germline): SGHTA, FQGNSA. V was trimmed by 0 bases and J by 4 bases, leaving 9 bases between them. The CDR3 spans 15 residues. The CDR3 here is CASSLAHGFTGELFF. DNA of the CDR3: TGTGCCAGCAGCTTAGCTCACGGATTCACCGGGGAGCTGTTTTTT.

The chain combines TRBV13 with TRBJ1-2; tentative D call: TRBD1 (6 bases). The V end lost 0 bases, the J end lost 5 bases, and 16 bases lay between the germline ends. Germline CDR1 and CDR2: PRHDT and FYEKMQ (reference sequence). This CDR3 has 16 amino acids. Here the CDR3 reads CASSLGRGGARYGYTF. As DNA, the CDR3 is TGTGCCAGCAGCTTAGGGCGCGGGGGGGCGCGGTATGGCTACACCTTC.

This clonotype came up a few times. This chain uses TRBV4-2 with TRBJ2-3; D call uncertain. The CDR3 is 14 amino acids. V dropped 8 bases and J dropped 0 bases, with 12 bases sitting between them. Germline CDR1 and CDR2: LGHNA and YNFKEQ. This CDR3 is CASSRSTSTDTQYF. CDR3 DNA sequence: TGTGCCAGCTCTAGGTCCACTAGCACAGATACGCAGTATTTT.

This chain connects TRBV12-3 or TRBV12-4 to TRBJ2-2, with unresolved D. The CDR3 contains 13 residues. V lost 6 bases and J 5 bases, leaving 10 bases between the germline ends. The CDR3 loop is CASSLKGTGELFF. CDR3 DNA: TGTGCCAGCAGCCTCAAGGGAACCGGGGAGCTGTTTTTT.

This clonotype was detected a few times. The chain recombines TRBV20-1 with TRBJ2-7; D remains unclear. There are 13 residues in the CDR3. CDR1 and CDR2 (germline): DFQATT, SNEGSKA (reference sequence). V lost 3 bases to trimming and J lost 1 base, with 10 bases between them. The CDR3 is CSASDSRSYEQYF. As DNA, the CDR3 is TGCAGTGCTAGCGACTCGCGTTCCTACGAGCAGTACTTC.

The chain has TRBV4-1 and TRBJ2-2; a weak D match, TRBD2 (5 bases). CDR1 and CDR2 from the germline V gene are MGHRA and YSYEKL. This CDR3 has 15 residues. The ends were cut back, 3 bases at V and 6 bases at J, with 14 bases in the middle. This chain's CDR3 is CASSHSTGDPGELFF. The CDR3 nucleotides read TGCGCCAGCAGCCACTCGACCGGGGATCCCGGGGAGCTGTTTTTT.

There are a few counts of this clonotype. The chain recombines TRBV25-1 with TRBJ2-3; 8 bases align to TRBD1. The V segment lost 8 bases and the J segment 3 bases; nucleotides outside the gene matches: 7. The germline gives CDR1 MGHDK, CDR2 SYGVNS. The CDR3 totals 14 residues. CDR3 sequence reads: CASEGTGLTDTQYF. The CDR3 coding sequence is TGTGCCAGCGAAGGGACAGGTTTGACAGATACGCAGTATTTT.

This clonotype showed up many times. This chain links TRBV6-2 or TRBV6-3 with TRBJ1-5, with a possible D match to TRBD1 (6 bases). Germline CDR1 reads MNHEY; CDR2 reads SVGEGT. V was trimmed by 1 base and J by 5 bases, leaving 9 bases between them. The CDR3 has 14 amino acids. The CDR3 protein is CASSYWGADQPQHF. DNA of the CDR3: TGTGCCAGCAGTTACTGGGGGGCTGATCAGCCCCAGCATTTT.

This clonotype was seen a handful of times. The chain employs TRBV6-6 and TRBJ1-1, with TRBD1 matching over 8 bases. Per germline, CDR1 MNHNY and CDR2 SVGAGI (reference sequence). V trimming: 6 bases; J trimming: 8 bases; junction bases outside the gene matches: 14. The CDR3 is 15 residues long. This CDR3 reads CASSEGPGGTLEAFF. The CDR3 DNA sequence: TGTGCCAGCAGCGAGGGGCCAGGGGGCACTTTAGAAGCTTTCTTT.

This clonotype was picked up a small number of times. The chain uses TRBV18 and TRBJ2-3; D uncertain. Between the trimmed V and J ends, which lost 3 bases and 5 bases, there was a span of 6 bases. The germline V gene has CDR1 KGHSH and CDR2 LQKENI. This CDR3 comprises 12 residues. This chain's CDR3 is CASSPYGDTQYF. As DNA, the CDR3 is TGTGCCAGCTCACCTTACGGAGATACGCAGTATTTT.

This clonotype has more than one count but fewer than ten. The rearrangement uses TRBV6-2 or TRBV6-3 and TRBJ1-2; weak D call: TRBD1 (5 bases). The CDR3 spans 14 residues. V lost 4 bases and J 0 bases, leaving 9 bases between the germline ends. The germline V gene has CDR1 MNHEY and CDR2 SVGEGT. The CDR3 is CASSWGGTNYGYTF. CDR3 nucleotides: TGTGCCAGCAGTTGGGGGGGGACTAACTATGGCTACACCTTC.

There are a few counts of this clonotype. The chain carries TRBV20-1 and TRBJ2-1; 9 nucleotides line up with TRBD2. Germline trimming cut 3 bases from V and 6 bases from J; bases unmatched to any gene: 3. The V gene's germline CDR1 is DFQATT and CDR2 SNEGSKA (reference sequence). This CDR3 has 13 residues. CDR3 sequence (DNA): TGCAGTGCTAGCCTAGCGGGACGCAATGAGCAGTTCTTC. Its protein product is CSASLAGRNEQFF.

This clonotype was counted between two and nine times. The gene calls are TRBV18 and TRBJ2-2, with D unresolved. V gave up 3 bases and J gave up 0 bases, with 11 bases separating them. This CDR3 region has 16 residues. CDR1 is KGHSH, CDR2 LQKENI, per germline. The CDR3 DNA reads TGTGCCAGCTCACCGCCCAACGACGCGAACACCGGGGAGCTGTTTTTT. It codes for CASSPPNDANTGELFF.

This clonotype turned up a few times. This rearrangement joins TRBV12-3 or TRBV12-4 to TRBJ1-3, with unresolved D. V was clipped by 3 bases and J by 0 bases, with 6 bases between them. The CDR3 contains 14 residues. The CDR3 protein is CASSFGGSGNTIYF. Written as DNA, the CDR3 is TGTGCCAGCAGTTTCGGAGGCTCTGGAAACACCATATATTTT.

The chain has TRBV29-1 and TRBJ2-3; D is possibly TRBD2 (5 bases). Trimming took off 6 bases at V and 6 bases at J, with 10 bases between the two ends. This CDR3 has 11 residues. The germline V gene has CDR1 SQVTM and CDR2 ANQGSEA. The CDR3 DNA is TGCAGCGTGGCCCCGGGGGATACGCAGTATTTT. It encodes CSVAPGDTQYF.